This section outlines one T cell receptor beta chain sequence together with its context. Its antigen is currently unknown. This sample is part of a study of blood T cells in healthy people across ages. Study findings and constraints: As age increased, TCR beta diversity per million T cells fell in a roughly linear fashion. Estimates drawn from one million T cells were deemed to understate diversity.

Individuals who donated were healthy Caucasians from Russia aged roughly 6 to 100. Staff drew ten milliliters of peripheral blood from each donor. The use of a sample-barcoded 5' primer and a J-beta primer mix characterized a second PCR of 7 to 11 cycles. TCRdb ran MiXCR on the 5' RACE reads and lists one entry per CDR3 protein. The sample lists 700,000 to 900,000 distinct CDR3 sequences; about 53% were seen once. What was sequenced was blood. This TCR derives from a man older than 75 in good health.

CDR3 nucleotide sequence: TGTGCCAGCAGCGTAGAGGCGGGAGGGGGCACAGATACGCAGTATTTT. It yields the protein CASSVEAGGGTDTQYF. The chain joins TRBV9 to TRBJ2-3; 9 positions agree with TRBD2. This CDR3 has 16 residues. Trimming took 0 bases from V and 1 from J; bases not matched to a gene: 3. From germline, CDR1 is SGDLS and CDR2 YYNGEE.